These 20 T cell receptor beta chains came from one sample sequenced in a study of T-cell reconstitution after alpha-beta-depleted transplantation in children. TCRbeta library preparation incorporated unique molecular identifiers. TCRdb re-called the PCR reads with MiXCR, one entry per CDR3 protein. The sample has more than 150,000 distinct CDR3 sequences; approximately 6.6% are singletons. This sample comprised PBMCs from the stem cell graft donor, obtained from the stem cell graft. These receptor sequences come from a human donor who donated a stem cell graft to a child with Wiskott-Aldrich syndrome.

This clonotype was observed many times. The J gene is TRBJ1-1, the V gene TRBV5-1; no definite D call. This CDR3 comprises 14 residues. In germline, CDR1 is SGHRS, CDR2 YFSETQ. The V end was cut by 1 base, the J end by 1 base, with 8 bases between. The CDR3 region is CASSLSLGNTEAFF. The CDR3 region has the DNA TGCGCCAGCAGCTTGTCTCTAGGGAACACTGAAGCTTTCTTT.

This clonotype was detected many times. The V gene is TRBV12-3 or TRBV12-4, the J gene TRBJ1-5; D is undetermined. The length of the CDR3 is 14 residues. V dropped 4 bases and J dropped 0 bases, with 7 bases sitting between them. This CDR3 is CASSWGFSNQPQHF. CDR3 sequence (DNA): TGTGCCAGCAGTTGGGGATTTAGCAATCAGCCCCAGCATTTT.

J is TRBJ2-1 and V is TRBV7-8; D not resolved. The CDR3 length is 15 residues. Between the trimmed V and J ends, which lost 0 bases and 5 bases, there was a span of 11 bases. CDR1 SGHVS and CDR2 FQNEAQ come from the germline V gene. The CDR3 sequence: CASSLARGGHNEQFF. The CDR3 bases are TGTGCCAGCAGCTTAGCGCGCGGCGGACACAATGAGCAGTTCTTC.

This clonotype was picked up many times. CDR3 coding DNA: TGCAGTGCTAGCCCACAGGGGTTGGGTGAAAAACTGTTTTTT. This translates into CSASPQGLGEKLFF. This chain links TRBV20-1 with TRBJ1-4, with 7 bases lining up with TRBD1. In germline, CDR1 is DFQATT, CDR2 SNEGSKA (reference sequence). Unmatched junction bases numbered 8, after V lost 3 bases and J lost 7 bases. The CDR3 totals 14 residues.

This clonotype has at least ten counts. The J gene is TRBJ2-2, the V gene TRBV5-1; the match to TRBD1 covers 11 bases. Per the germline V gene, CDR1 is SGHRS and CDR2 is YFSETQ. This CDR3 contains 17 residues. J lost 0 bases, V lost 2 bases, and 3 bases had no gene match. CDR3 region: CASSLGTGGANTGELFF. The CDR3 region has the DNA TGCGCCAGCAGCTTAGGGACAGGGGGAGCGAACACCGGGGAGCTGTTTTTT.

This clonotype was detected many times. The chain is built from TRBV12-3 or TRBV12-4 and TRBJ2-7; TRBD1 matches 9 bases. The trim removed 6 bases at V and 1 base at J, leaving 7 bases unmatched. CDR3 size: 15 residues. The CDR3 nucleotides are TGTGCCAGCAGGACAGGGGGAATACGGTCCTACGAGCAGTACTTC. It yields the protein CASRTGGIRSYEQYF.

This clonotype was detected many times. CDR3 sequence (DNA): TGCGCCAGCAGCCCGGGACAGCACACAGATACGCAGTATTTT. It translates to CASSPGQHTDTQYF. The gene calls are TRBV10-1 and TRBJ2-3; TRBD1 matches at 7 bases. The CDR3 is 14 residues long. V was pared by 6 bases and J by 2 bases, with 5 bases of the junction left unmatched. Germline V lookup: CDR1 WNHNN, CDR2 SYGVQD (reference sequence).

This clonotype was detected ten times or more. The chain links TRBV3-1 to TRBJ2-3; no clear D gene. The CDR3 runs to 13 residues. Germline V gives CDR1 LGHDT, CDR2 YNNKEL (reference sequence). Deletions cut 1 base from V and 1 base from J, with 3 bases between. CDR3 bases: TGTGCCAGCAGCCAAGGAGGCACAGATACGCAGTATTTT. Amino acid sequence: CASSQGGTDTQYF.

This clonotype was seen a handful of times. This chain links TRBV30 with TRBJ2-7; D possibly corresponds to TRBD1 (5 bases). The V end lost 4 bases, the J end lost 6 bases, and 16 bases lay between the germline ends. Germline V lookup: CDR1 GTSNPN, CDR2 SVGIG (reference sequence). CDR3 length: 13 amino acids. The CDR3 sequence is CAWTRLGASEQYF. The CDR3 DNA sequence: TGTGCCTGGACCCGGTTAGGGGCCTCCGAGCAGTACTTC. Full variable domain (remainder filled in from reference TRBV30 and TRBJ2-7): SQTIHQWPATLVQPVGSPLSLECTVEGTSNPNLYWYRQAAGRGLQLLFYSVGIGQISSEVPQNLSASRPQDRQFILSSKKLLLSDSGFYLCAWTRLGASEQYFGPGTRLTVT.

This clonotype was recorded many times. This clone may be a read error of a much larger clone one base away. The CDR3 region has the DNA TGTGCCAGCAGCTCCACCGGGGAGCTGTTTTTT. This encodes CASSSTGELFF. This rearrangement joins TRBV11-2 to TRBJ2-2; D unresolved. The CDR3 runs 11 residues. Trimming left V 4 bases short and J 4 bases short, with 1 base between. The germline V gene encodes CDR1 SGHAT and CDR2 FQNNGV.

There are many counts of this clonotype. V gene TRBV28 combines with J gene TRBJ2-5, with 8 bases identical to TRBD1. The ends lost 6 bases at V and 4 bases at J; junction bases unmatched: 10. The CDR3 runs 15 residues. CDR1 is MDHEN, CDR2 SYDVKM, per germline. Written as DNA, the CDR3 is TGTGCCAGCAGCCAAATGACAGGGGACGGAGAGACCCAGTACTTC. Translation: CASSQMTGDGETQYF.

This clonotype was seen ten or more times. This chain uses TRBV4-3 with TRBJ2-2; TRBD1 might be the D (6 bases). V lost 4 bases to trimming and J lost 1 base, with 7 bases between them. The germline gives CDR1 LGHNA, CDR2 YSLEER. The CDR3 runs to 14 residues. CDR3 DNA: TGCGCCAGCAGCCCGACAGGGAACACCGGGGAGCTGTTTTTT. Residues: CASSPTGNTGELFF.

This clonotype was seen at least ten times. The chain carries TRBV5-1 and TRBJ2-7, with D hard to call. With 0 bases removed from V and 5 bases from J, the gap between germline ends came to 15 bases. The CDR3 spans 15 residues. From germline, CDR1 is SGHRS and CDR2 YFSETQ. The CDR3 region is CASSLGGSTAHEQYF. CDR3 nucleotides: TGCGCCAGCAGCTTGGGCGGATCGACGGCCCACGAGCAGTACTTC.

Ten or more counts support this clonotype. V is TRBV6-1 and J is TRBJ1-1, with D possibly TRBD1 on 5 matching bases. Germline V gene sequence: CDR1 MNHNS, CDR2 SASEGT. The CDR3 is 14 residues long. The ends were cut back, 5 bases at V and 1 base at J, with 11 bases in the middle. In nucleotides, the CDR3 is TGTGCCAGCAGTCCCAAGGGGTCGAACACTGAAGCTTTCTTT. Protein: CASSPKGSNTEAFF.

At least ten counts were recorded for this clonotype. This sequence joins TRBV5-6 and TRBJ2-5, with D perhaps matching TRBD2 (5 bases). Germline V CDR1 and CDR2: SGHDT, YYEEEE. V was trimmed by 4 bases and J by 2 bases, leaving 9 bases between them. The CDR3 runs 13 residues. CDR3 protein: CASSIGRQETQYF. In nucleotides, the CDR3 is TGTGCCAGCAGCATAGGGAGACAAGAGACCCAGTACTTC.

In its sample, this clonotype was seen many times. This chain links TRBV6-6 with TRBJ1-2; D is unresolved. The CDR3 spans 13 residues. The germline gives CDR1 MNHNY, CDR2 SVGAGI (reference sequence). The V gene lost 5 bases and the J gene lost 4 bases, with 11 bases spanning the gap. The CDR3 bases are TGTGCCAGCAGTCCGACTGACCCCTATGGCTACACCTTC. It codes for CASSPTDPYGYTF.

Ten or more counts support this clonotype. The rearrangement uses TRBV30 and TRBJ1-1; D perhaps matches TRBD1 (5 bases). Germline-derived CDR1 and CDR2 are GTSNPN and SVGIG (reference sequence). The CDR3 covers 12 residues. The V end was cut by 5 bases, the J end by 0 bases, with 7 bases between. For the CDR3, the DNA is TGTGCCTGGGACAGACTGAACACTGAAGCTTTCTTT. It specifies CAWDRLNTEAFF. The full variable domain, completed using reference TRBV30 and TRBJ1-1, is SQTIHQWPATLVQPVGSPLSLECTVEGTSNPNLYWYRQAAGRGLQLLFYSVGIGQISSEVPQNLSASRPQDRQFILSSKKLLLSDSGFYLCAWDRLNTEAFFGQGTRLTVV.

This clonotype was seen many times. The chain carries TRBV2 and TRBJ2-3; TRBD1 is a possible D gene (6 bases). CDR1 is SNHLY, CDR2 FYNNEI, per germline. V was shortened by 2 bases and J by 2 bases, with 8 bases between the two germline ends. The CDR3 is made up of 14 amino acids. This CDR3 reads CASSENRDTDTQYF. CDR3 DNA sequence: TGTGCCAGCAGTGAAAACAGGGACACAGATACGCAGTATTTT.

In its sample, this clonotype was seen a few times. V usage is TRBV28 and J usage is TRBJ2-7, with D perhaps matching TRBD2 (7 bases). The CDR3 length is 15 residues. Germline V lookup: CDR1 MDHEN, CDR2 SYDVKM. V was cut by 4 bases and J by 3 bases, with 16 bases left in between. As DNA, the CDR3 is TGTGCCAGCAGTTCCCCAGGGGAGGGGGACTACGAGCAGTACTTC. Translation gives CASSSPGEGDYEQYF.

This clonotype has at least ten counts. The chain recombines TRBV6-2 or TRBV6-3 with TRBJ2-3, with 8 bases lining up with TRBD1. Per the germline V gene, CDR1 is MNHEY and CDR2 is SVGEGT. The CDR3 extends over 16 amino acids. Trimming took 6 bases from V and 1 from J; bases not matched to a gene: 9. The CDR3 loop is CASSRATGEGTDTQYF. CDR3 coding DNA: TGTGCCAGCAGCCGAGCGACAGGGGAAGGCACAGATACGCAGTATTTT.